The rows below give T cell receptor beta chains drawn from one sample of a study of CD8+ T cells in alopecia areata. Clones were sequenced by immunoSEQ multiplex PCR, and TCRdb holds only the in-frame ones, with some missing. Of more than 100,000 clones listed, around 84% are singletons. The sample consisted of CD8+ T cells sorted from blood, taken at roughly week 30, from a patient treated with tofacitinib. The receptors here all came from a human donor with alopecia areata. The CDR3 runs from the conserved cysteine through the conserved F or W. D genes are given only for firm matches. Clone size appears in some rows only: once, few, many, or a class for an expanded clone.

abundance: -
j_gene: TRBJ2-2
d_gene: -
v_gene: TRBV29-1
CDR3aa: CSVTSQGSNTGELFF
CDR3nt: TGCAGCGTCACCTCGCAGGGATCAAACACCGGGGAGCTGTTTTTT

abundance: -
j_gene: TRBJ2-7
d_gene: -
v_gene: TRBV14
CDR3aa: CASSQGRGGEQYF
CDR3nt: TGTGCCAGCAGCCAAGGCCGGGGCGGGGAGCAGTACTTC

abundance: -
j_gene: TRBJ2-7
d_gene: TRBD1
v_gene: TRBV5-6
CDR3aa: CASSLYSQGFFYEQYF
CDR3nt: TGTGCCAGCAGCCTTTATTCACAGGGGTTTTTCTACGAGCAGTACTTC

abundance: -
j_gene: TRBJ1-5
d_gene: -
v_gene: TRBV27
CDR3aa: CASSLTASGGQPQHF
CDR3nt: TGTGCCAGCAGTTTGACCGCGAGCGGGGGACAGCCCCAGCATTTT

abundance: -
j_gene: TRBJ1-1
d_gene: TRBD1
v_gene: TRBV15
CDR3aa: CATSGRTGSAEAFF
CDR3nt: TGTGCCACCAGCGGGAGGACAGGGAGTGCTGAAGCTTTCTTT

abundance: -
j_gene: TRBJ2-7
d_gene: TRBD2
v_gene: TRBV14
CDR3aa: CASSHGGNEQYF
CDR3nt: TGTGCCAGCAGCCACGGGGGGAACGAGCAGTACTTC

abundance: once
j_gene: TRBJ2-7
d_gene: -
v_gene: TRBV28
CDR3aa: CASSERQDYEQYF
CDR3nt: TGTGCCAGCAGTGAACGACAGGACTACGAGCAGTACTTC

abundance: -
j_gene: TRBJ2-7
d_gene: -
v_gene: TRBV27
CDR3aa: CASSYSGNYEQYF
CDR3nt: TGTGCCAGCAGTTATTCAGGGAACTACGAGCAGTACTTC

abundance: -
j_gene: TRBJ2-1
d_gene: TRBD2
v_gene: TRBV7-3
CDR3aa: CASSRLAGGSNEQFF
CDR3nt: TGTGCCAGCAGTCGACTAGCGGGAGGGAGCAATGAGCAGTTCTTC

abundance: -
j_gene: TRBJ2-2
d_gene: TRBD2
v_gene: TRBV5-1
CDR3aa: CASSLLTSRQTGELFF
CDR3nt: TGCGCCAGCAGCTTGTTGACTAGCCGCCAAACCGGGGAGCTGTTTTTT

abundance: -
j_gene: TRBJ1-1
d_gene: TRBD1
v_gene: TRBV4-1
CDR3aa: CASSQGSGQVQNTEAFF
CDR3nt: TGCGCCAGCAGCCAAGGTTCCGGACAGGTTCAAAACACTGAAGCTTTCTTT

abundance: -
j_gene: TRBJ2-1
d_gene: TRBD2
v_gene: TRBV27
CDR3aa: CATTGGPYYNEQFF
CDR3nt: TGTGCCACGACGGGGGGGCCTTATTACAATGAGCAGTTCTTC

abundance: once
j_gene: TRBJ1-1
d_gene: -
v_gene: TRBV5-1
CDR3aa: CASSLGTVMNTEAFF
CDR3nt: TGCGCCAGCAGCTTGGGGACAGTCATGAACACTGAAGCTTTCTTT

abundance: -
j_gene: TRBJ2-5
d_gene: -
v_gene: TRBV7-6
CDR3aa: CASSRDNLKRETQYF
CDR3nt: TGTGCCAGCAGCCGGGACAATTTGAAGAGGGAGACCCAGTACTTC

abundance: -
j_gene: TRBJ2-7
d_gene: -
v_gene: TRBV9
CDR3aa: CASSEASAATYEQYF
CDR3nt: TGTGCCAGCAGCGAGGCAAGCGCAGCCACCTACGAGCAGTACTTC

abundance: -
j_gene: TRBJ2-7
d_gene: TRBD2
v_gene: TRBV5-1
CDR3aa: CASSPGGGPYEQYF
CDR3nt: TGCGCCAGCAGCCCCGGCGGGGGTCCCTACGAGCAGTACTTC

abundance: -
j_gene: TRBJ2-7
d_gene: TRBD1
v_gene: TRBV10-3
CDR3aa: CAIMEDRELFF
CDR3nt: TGTGCCATCATGGAGGACAGGGAGCTGTTCTTC

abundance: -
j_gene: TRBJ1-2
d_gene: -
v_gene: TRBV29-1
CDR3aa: CSVLRDGYTF
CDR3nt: TGCAGCGTTTTGAGGGATGGCTACACCTTC

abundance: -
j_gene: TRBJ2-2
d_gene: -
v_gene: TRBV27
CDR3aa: CASSYGRTGELFF
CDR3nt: TGTGCCAGCAGTTACGGTCGCACCGGGGAGCTGTTTTTT

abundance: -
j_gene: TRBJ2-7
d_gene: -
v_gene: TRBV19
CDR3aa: CASSIDEGRGHLRYEQYF
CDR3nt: TGTGCCAGTAGTATAGATGAAGGGCGGGGACACCTGAGGTACGAGCAGTACTTC

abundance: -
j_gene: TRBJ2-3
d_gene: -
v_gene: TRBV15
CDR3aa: CATSRPTGSDTQYF
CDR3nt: TGTGCCACCAGCAGACCTACTGGGTCCGATACGCAGTATTTT

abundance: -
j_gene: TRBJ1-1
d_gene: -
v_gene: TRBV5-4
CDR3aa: CASSLIEGNTEAFF
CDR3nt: TGTGCCAGCAGCTTGATTGAGGGGAACACTGAAGCTTTCTTT

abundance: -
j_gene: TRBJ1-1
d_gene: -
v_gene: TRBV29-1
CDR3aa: CSGGPVGNTEAFF
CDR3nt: TGCAGCGGGGGGCCGGTTGGGAACACTGAAGCTTTCTTT

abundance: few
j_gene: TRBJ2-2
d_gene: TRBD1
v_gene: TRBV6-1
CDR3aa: CASSEHPGTGAGELFF
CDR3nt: TGTGCCAGCAGTGAACACCCCGGGACAGGGGCCGGGGAGCTGTTTTTT

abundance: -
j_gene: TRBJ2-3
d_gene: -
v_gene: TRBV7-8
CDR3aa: CASSFEADTQYF
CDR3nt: TGTGCCAGCAGCTTTGAGGCAGATACGCAGTATTTT

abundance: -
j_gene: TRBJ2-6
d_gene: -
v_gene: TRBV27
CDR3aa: CASSLEGVAGANVLTF
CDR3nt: TGTGCCAGCAGTTTAGAAGGGGTAGCTGGGGCCAACGTCCTGACTTTC

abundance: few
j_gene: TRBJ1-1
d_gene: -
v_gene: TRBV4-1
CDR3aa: CASRPGEGTEAFF
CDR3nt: TGCGCCAGCAGGCCCGGTGAGGGAACTGAAGCTTTCTTT

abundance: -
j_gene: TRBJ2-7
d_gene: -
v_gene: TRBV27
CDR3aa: CASRLGYEQYF
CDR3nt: TGTGCCAGCAGGCTAGGTTACGAGCAGTACTTC

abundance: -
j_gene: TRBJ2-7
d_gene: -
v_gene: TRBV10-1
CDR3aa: CASSKIGRVEQYF
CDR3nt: TGCGCCAGCAGTAAAATTGGACGGGTTGAGCAGTACTTC

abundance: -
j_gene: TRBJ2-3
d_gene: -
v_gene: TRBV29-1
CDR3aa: CSVEALNTDTQYF
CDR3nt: TGCAGCGTTGAGGCGCTGAACACAGATACGCAGTATTTT

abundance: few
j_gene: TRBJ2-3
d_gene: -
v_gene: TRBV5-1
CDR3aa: CASTLGQSMDTQYF
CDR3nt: TGCGCCAGCACCCTCGGGCAGTCAATGGATACGCAGTATTTT

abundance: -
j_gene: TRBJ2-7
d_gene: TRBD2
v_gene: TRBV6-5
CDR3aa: CASSITSGTGYEQYF
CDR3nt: TGTGCCAGCAGCATTACTAGCGGGACAGGCTACGAGCAGTACTTC

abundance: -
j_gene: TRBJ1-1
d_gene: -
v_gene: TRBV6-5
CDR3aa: CASSYFQGNTEAFF
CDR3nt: TGTGCCAGCAGTTACTTTCAGGGGAACACTGAAGCTTTCTTT

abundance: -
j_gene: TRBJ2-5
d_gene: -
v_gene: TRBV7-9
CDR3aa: CASSMWETQYF
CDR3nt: TGTGCCAGCAGCATGTGGGAGACCCAGTACTTC

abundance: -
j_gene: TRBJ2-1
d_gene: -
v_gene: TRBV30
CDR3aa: CAWSPGNGEQFF
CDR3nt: TGTGCCTGGAGTCCCGGCAATGGTGAGCAGTTCTTC

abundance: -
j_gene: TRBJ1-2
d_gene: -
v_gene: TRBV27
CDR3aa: CASSLFRGGYGYTF
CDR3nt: TGTGCCAGCAGTTTATTTCGGGGCGGCTATGGCTACACCTTC

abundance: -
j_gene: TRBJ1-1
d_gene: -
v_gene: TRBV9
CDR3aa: CASSVGDTEAFF
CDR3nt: TGTGCCAGCAGCGTAGGAGACACTGAAGCTTTCTTT